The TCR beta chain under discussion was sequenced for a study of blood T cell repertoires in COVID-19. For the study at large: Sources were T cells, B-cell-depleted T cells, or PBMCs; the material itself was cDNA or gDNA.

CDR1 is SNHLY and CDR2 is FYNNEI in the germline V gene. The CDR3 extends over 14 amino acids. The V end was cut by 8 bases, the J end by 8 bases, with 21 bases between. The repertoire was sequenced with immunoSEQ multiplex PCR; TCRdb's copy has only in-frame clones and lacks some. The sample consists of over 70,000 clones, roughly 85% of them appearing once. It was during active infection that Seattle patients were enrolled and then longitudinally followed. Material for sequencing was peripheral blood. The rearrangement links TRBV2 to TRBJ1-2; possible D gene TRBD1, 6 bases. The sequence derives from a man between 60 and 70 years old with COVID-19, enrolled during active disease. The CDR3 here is CASSAAGTMIGYTF. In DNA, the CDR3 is TGTGCCAGCTCTGCCGCAGGGACAATGATCGGCTACACCTTC.